This T cell receptor beta chain appears in the sequencing data of a study of STAT5B mutations in CD4+ large granular lymphocyte leukemia. Whole-study findings and limits: Main leukemic clonotypes were patient-specific, but about 25% appeared at low frequency elsewhere.

Worth noting for this clone: Its specificity is unknown.

The CDR3 covers 16 residues. The repertoire was sequenced with immunoSEQ multiplex PCR; TCRdb's copy has only in-frame clones and lacks some. The profile shows under 40,000 clones, around 76% of them singletons. The sequence derives from a human donor in good health. V is TRBV21-1 and J is TRBJ2-3; the table's D call, TRBD1, has no DNA check behind it. TRBV21-1 is a pseudogene. The sequenced material came from CD4+ T cells from blood buffy coats. In DNA form, the CDR3 reads TGTGCCAGCAGCCCTCAAGGGGGACGAACCGCAGATACGCAGTATTTT. Its protein is CASSPQGGRTADTQYF.